This T cell receptor beta chain was retrieved from a study of CD8+CD57+ T cells in acquired aplastic anemia. Germline assignment: CDR1 DFQATT and CDR2 SNEGSKA (reference sequence). This CDR3 contains 16 residues. Notes on this clonotype: Its cognate antigen is unknown. A much bigger clone sits one base away, suggesting this may be a read error.

Findings and limits, study-wide: A significant difference in CD8+ Simpson's diversity between patients and controls was not found.

Genomic DNA was employed as the template in profiling TCR beta VDJ and CDR3. From the reads, TCRdb called clonotypes with MiXCR, one entry per CDR3 protein. The sample includes under 150,000 distinct CDR3 sequences, roughly 40% seen only once; the top ten take 8% to 9.5%. The chain recombines TRBV20-1 with TRBJ2-1, with D perhaps matching TRBD1 (6 bases). The sample taken for sequencing was sorted CD4+, CD8+, or CD8+CD57+ T cells (not recorded which) from PBMCs. The receptor comes from a human donor in good health, serving as a control. The CDR3: CSAPGVGSNSYNKQFF. The CDR3 nucleotides read TGCAGTGCTCCAGGGGTAGGCTCTAACTCTTACAATAAGCAGTTCTTC.